The following is a T cell receptor beta chain sequence with its context. This entry comes from a study of blood T cell repertoires in COVID-19. Profiling relied on immunoSEQ multiplex PCR, and the TCRdb table lists in-frame clones only, not all of them. Counted here are approximately 250,000 clones, 88% occurring once; the ten biggest clones make up around 2%. The length of the CDR3 is 14 residues. The V segment lost 6 bases and the J segment 3 bases; nucleotides outside the gene matches: 7. Per germline, CDR1 KGHSH and CDR2 LQKENI. The chain is built from TRBV18 and TRBJ2-7; 8 nucleotides line up with TRBD2. The sequence came from a woman aged 55-70 years in a cohort exposed to, infected with or recovered from COVID-19 (not recorded which). Material: PBMCs or T cells enriched from blood (not recorded which). The CDR3 DNA reads TGTGCCAGCTCTCCCGGGAGGGAAGGCTACGAGCAGTACTTC. Amino acids: CASSPGREGYEQYF.